What follows are 11 T cell receptor beta chains derived from one specimen sequenced in a study of blood T cell repertoires in COVID-19. The table came from immunoSEQ multiplex PCR; TCRdb's copy has only in-frame clones and leaves some out. The sample includes tens of thousands of clones, roughly four fifths of them seen just once. The sample was peripheral blood. Receptors originate from a human donor in a cohort sampled during active COVID-19.

This clone was detected only once. The rearrangement uses TRBV6-6 and TRBJ1-3, with TRBD1 matching 9 bases. The CDR3 contains 14 residues. The junction had 6 bases not matched to a gene; V was cut back by 6 bases and J by 6 bases. Germline V gives CDR1 MNHNY, CDR2 SVGAGI (reference sequence). The CDR3 bases are TGTGCCAGCAGCCTGGGACAGGGTATAAACACCATATATTTT. It is translated as CASSLGQGINTIYF.

The gene calls are TRBV5-4 and TRBJ2-5; 9 positions agree with TRBD2. The V and J ends lost 3 bases and 5 bases, in that order; junction bases with no gene match: 17. The CDR3 is 18 amino acids. The germline gives CDR1 SGHNT, CDR2 YYREEE (reference sequence). The CDR3 coding sequence is TGTGCCAGCAGCTCCTGGAGAAGCGGGGGGCCGGAAAGGGAGACCCAGTACTTC. Its protein product is CASSSWRSGGPERETQYF.

The chain combines TRBV28 with TRBJ1-2; D possibly corresponds to TRBD1 (5 bases). The V gene lost 3 bases and the J gene lost 5 bases, with 19 bases spanning the gap. Germline lookup yields CDR1 MDHEN and CDR2 SYDVKM. The CDR3 runs to 16 residues. The chain's CDR3 is CASSLVTARIPYGYTF. CDR3 nucleotide sequence: TGTGCCAGCAGTTTGGTGACAGCCCGCATCCCTTATGGCTACACCTTC.

The rearrangement links TRBV2 to TRBJ1-3; possible D gene TRBD1, 5 bases. The V and J ends lost 4 bases and 0 bases respectively, with 16 bases between them. Germline CDR1 and CDR2: SNHLY and FYNNEI. The CDR3 loop spans 17 amino acids. This CDR3 is CASSARGRRDSGNTIYF. The CDR3 region has the DNA TGTGCCAGCAGTGCCCGGGGACGGAGGGACTCTGGAAACACCATATATTTT. The complete variable domain, with remaining parts taken from reference TRBV2 and TRBJ1-3, reads EPEVTQTPSHQVTQMGQEVILRCVPISNHLYFYWYRQILGQKVEFLVSFYNNEISEKSEIFDDQFSVERPDGSNFTLKIRSTKLEDSAMYFCASSARGRRDSGNTIYFGEGSWLTVV.

This chain joins TRBV4-2 and TRBJ2-3; TRBD2 aligns across 10 bases. After removal of 0 bases from V and 6 bases from J, the junction contained 9 bases not matched to a gene. This CDR3 spans 17 amino acids. Germline lookup yields CDR1 LGHNA and CDR2 YNFKEQ. For the CDR3, the DNA is TGTGCCAGCAGCCAAGATGGGGCCAGCGGGGGGGCTGATACGCAGTATTTT. Translating it yields CASSQDGASGGADTQYF.

The chain carries TRBV27 and TRBJ1-1, with D perhaps TRBD1 (6 bases). Trimming took 6 bases from V and 5 from J, leaving 22 bases between them. CDR3 length: 16 amino acids. CDR1 and CDR2 (germline): MNHEY, SMNVEV (reference sequence). CDR3 loop: CASSFKLTGSRTEAFF. CDR3 sequence (DNA): TGTGCCAGCAGCTTCAAGTTGACAGGTTCGAGGACTGAAGCTTTCTTT.

This chain joins TRBV4-1 and TRBJ2-3; D perhaps matches TRBD2 (6 bases). This CDR3 is built from 15 residues. The germline CDR1 and CDR2 sequences are MGHRA and YSYEKL. V shed 0 bases and J shed 2 bases, with 9 bases lying between them. The CDR3 sequence is CASSQDGGATDTQYF. For the CDR3, the DNA is TGCGCCAGCAGCCAAGACGGCGGGGCCACAGATACGCAGTATTTT.

This chain uses TRBV10-3 with TRBJ2-5; 9 bases match TRBD2. The CDR3 is 14 amino acids. Germline trimming cut 0 bases from V and 9 bases from J; bases unmatched to any gene: 5. Germline CDR1 and CDR2: ENHRY and SYGVKD. As DNA, the CDR3 is TGTGCCATCAGTGAGTCAGGCGGGGGGGCCGCCCAGTACTTC. The encoded protein is CAISESGGGAAQYF.

The chain links TRBV28 to TRBJ1-5; 7 bases are a match to TRBD1. V lost 6 bases to trimming and J lost 0 bases; unmatched junction nucleotides: 5. There are 15 residues in the CDR3. Germline V gene data show CDR1 as MDHEN and CDR2 as SYDVKM. The CDR3 region has the DNA TGTGCCAGCAGAAAAACAGGGGTTAGCAATCAGCCCCAGCATTTT. Translated, it gives CASRKTGVSNQPQHF.

A single count supports this clone. CDR3 protein: CASSRTSSIDEQFF. CDR3 coding DNA: TGTGCCAGTAGTCGGACTAGTAGTATCGATGAGCAGTTCTTC. The chain couples TRBV19 to TRBJ2-1; the match to TRBD2 covers 7 bases. The germline gives CDR1 LNHDA, CDR2 SQIVND (reference sequence). The CDR3 contains 14 residues. J gave up 8 bases and V 5 bases, and 9 bases lay outside the gene matches.

This chain joins TRBV7-2 and TRBJ2-3; D perhaps matches TRBD1 (6 bases). This CDR3 has 16 residues. Germline V lookup: CDR1 SGHTA, CDR2 FQGNSA. V was cut by 7 bases and J by 4 bases, with 21 bases left in between. The CDR3, as DNA: TGTGCCAGCACTAAGAGGGGAAGGGGGATCGCAGATACGCAGTATTTT. Amino acids: CASTKRGRGIADTQYF. The full variable domain, with the rest looked up from reference TRBV7-2 and TRBJ2-3, is GAGVSQSPSNKVTEKGKDVELRCDPISGHTALYWYRQSLGQGLEFLIYFQGNSAPDKSGLPSDRFSAERTGGSVSTLTIQRTQQEDSAVYLCASTKRGRGIADTQYFGPGTRLTVL.